These 15 T cell receptor beta chains originate from one sample sequenced in a study of molecular identifiers for immune sequencing clone quantification. One entry per CDR3 protein results from TCRdb running MiXCR on the PCR reads. The table records about 510,000 distinct CDR3 sequences, about 25% of them present only once. Sequencing used naive CD8+ T cells from blood, with Jurkat cell RNA spiked in. Indicated subset: FACS-sorted CD8+CD4-CCR7+CD45RA+ naive T cells. The receptors were sampled from a human donor in good health. Some libraries in this study had Jurkat cell RNA spiked in.

The chain uses TRBV24-1 and TRBJ2-1; the match to TRBD1 covers 7 bases. The CDR3 extends over 16 amino acids. With 0 bases clipped from V and 7 bases from J, the junction kept 8 bases outside the gene matches. Germline CDR1 is KGHDR and CDR2 is SFDVKD. The CDR3 DNA sequence: TGTGCCACCAGTGATTTGTTTGGGACAGAGAGTAATGAGCAGTTCTTC. It translates to CATSDLFGTESNEQFF.

The table lists this clonotype with many counts. The V call is TRBV10-3, the J call TRBJ2-3; D may be TRBD1 or TRBD2 (5 bases each). V gave up 10 bases and J gave up 0 bases, with 8 bases separating them. The CDR3 runs to 12 residues. Germline V gene data show CDR1 as ENHRY and CDR2 as SYGVKD. In nucleotides, the CDR3 is TGTGCCACAAGGGACAGCACAGATACGCAGTATTTT. Protein: CATRDSTDTQYF.

Only a few counts were recorded for this clonotype. This chain links TRBV4-3 with TRBJ2-7; either TRBD1 or TRBD2 may supply D (6 bases each). The CDR3 contains 15 residues. Trimming took 0 bases from V and 2 from J, leaving 11 bases between them. Germline V gene data show CDR1 as LGHNA and CDR2 as YSLEER. The CDR3 coding sequence is TGCGCCAGCAGCCAAGACGGAGGGGGGACCTACGAGCAGTACTTC. Protein sequence: CASSQDGGGTYEQYF.

This chain links TRBV6-1 with TRBJ2-7; D possibly corresponds to TRBD2 (5 bases). The CDR3 totals 15 residues. Trimming removed 5 bases from V and 2 bases from J, with 16 bases in between. Germline CDR1 and CDR2: MNHNS and SASEGT. Here the CDR3 DNA reads TGTGCCAGCAGTACGAATGGACTCCCGCCCTACGAGCAGTACTTC. Its translation is CASSTNGLPPYEQYF.

V and J are TRBV27 and TRBJ2-2; D gene ambiguous. The CDR3 has 13 amino acids. The germline V gene has CDR1 MNHEY and CDR2 SMNVEV (reference sequence). Trimming pared 0 bases from V and 6 bases from J, leaving 5 bases between. CDR3 DNA sequence: TGTGCCAGCAGTTTATCGAAGGCCGGGGAGCTGTTTTTT. Translating gives CASSLSKAGELFF.

The gene calls are TRBV7-8 and TRBJ1-2, with D unclear. V lost 4 bases and J 8 bases, leaving 17 bases between the germline ends. This CDR3 has 14 residues. Looked up from germline, CDR1 is SGHVS and CDR2 is FQNEAQ. The CDR3 protein is CASSSLLEEVGYTF. The CDR3 DNA reads as TGTGCCAGCAGCTCCCTCTTGGAGGAGGTCGGCTACACCTTC.

This clonotype was seen a handful of times. This chain joins TRBV7-3 and TRBJ2-2; 8 bases are shared with TRBD2. This CDR3 is built from 17 residues. V lost 2 bases to trimming and J lost 4 bases; unmatched junction nucleotides: 9. Germline V gene data show CDR1 as SGHTA and CDR2 as FQGTGA. In DNA form, the CDR3 reads TGTGCCAGCAGCTTATCGCCCCGGACTAGCAGCACCGGGGAGCTGTTTTTT. The encoded protein is CASSLSPRTSSTGELFF.

This clonotype appeared a few times. The rearrangement uses TRBV6-5 and TRBJ2-7; 7 nucleotides line up with TRBD2. V shed 0 bases and J 0 bases; nucleotides not matched to a gene: 5. Germline V gene data show CDR1 as MNHEY and CDR2 as SVGAGI. The CDR3 runs 16 residues. CDR3 coding DNA: TGTGCCAGCAGTTACTCGGGGCGGGGGTACTCCTACGAGCAGTACTTC. Its protein product is CASSYSGRGYSYEQYF.

In its sample, this clonotype was seen many times. The gene calls are TRBV12-3 or TRBV12-4 and TRBJ2-7; TRBD1 aligns across 8 bases. There are 16 residues in the CDR3. V gave up 6 bases and J gave up 5 bases; unmatched junction bases: 15. CDR3 bases: TGTGCCAGCAGCGGGACAGGAACTGGGTATCGGCACGAGCAGTACTTC. It encodes CASSGTGTGYRHEQYF.

Comments on this clonotype: A much larger clone lies a single base off, so this may be a read error. The J gene is TRBJ1-1, the V gene TRBV9, with a weak D call TRBD1 (5 bases). Germline V gives CDR1 SGDLS, CDR2 YYNGEE. This CDR3 is built from 14 residues. The CDR3 sequence: CTSSFGGGTTEAFF. The CDR3 DNA follows: TGTACCAGCAGTTTTGGGGGAGGCACTACTGAAGCTTTCTTT.

This rearrangement joins TRBV13 to TRBJ2-5; no clear D. Trimming shortened V by 10 bases and J by 4 bases, and 16 bases separated the two germline ends. CDR3 length: 13 amino acids. Germline V CDR1 and CDR2: PRHDT, FYEKMQ (reference sequence). The CDR3 sequence: CATKGPSRETQYF. The CDR3 coding sequence is TGTGCCACCAAGGGCCCATCCCGAGAGACCCAGTACTTC.

This clonotype was found a few times. J is TRBJ1-4 and V is TRBV12-3 or TRBV12-4; the D is unclear. V gave up 3 bases and J gave up 3 bases, with 14 bases separating them. The CDR3 spans 16 residues. The CDR3 DNA follows: TGTGCCAGCAGTTTGGGTAGCTCTGGGGCTAATGAAAAACTGTTTTTT. This sequence encodes CASSLGSSGANEKLFF.

For this clonotype: A read error is possible here, since a much larger clone lies one base away. In nucleotides, the CDR3 is TGTGCCAGCAGTCTAGCGGGAGGTGAGACCGGGGAGCCGTTTTTT. This codes for CASSLAGGETGEPFF. The chain has TRBV6-5 and TRBJ2-2, with 11 bases that match TRBD2. CDR1 MNHEY and CDR2 SVGAGI come from the germline V gene. This CDR3 contains 15 residues.

This clonotype was seen at least ten times. V usage is TRBV5-1 and J usage is TRBJ2-5, with 7 bases lining up with TRBD1. J lost 5 bases, V lost 3 bases, and 4 bases had no gene match. The CDR3 is made up of 13 amino acids. The germline V gene encodes CDR1 SGHRS and CDR2 YFSETQ. DNA of the CDR3: TGCGCCAGCAGCTGGGACAGTCCGGAGACCCAGTACTTC. It specifies CASSWDSPETQYF.

In this sample, this clonotype turned up a few times. The rearrangement uses TRBV6-2 or TRBV6-3 and TRBJ1-2; maybe TRBD1 (5 bases). Germline V lookup: CDR1 MNHEY, CDR2 SVGEGT. V lost 9 bases and J lost 8, with 13 bases in between. The CDR3 is 11 amino acids. The CDR3 is CARVDREGYTF. In DNA, the CDR3 is TGTGCCAGGGTAGACAGAGAAGGCTACACCTTC.